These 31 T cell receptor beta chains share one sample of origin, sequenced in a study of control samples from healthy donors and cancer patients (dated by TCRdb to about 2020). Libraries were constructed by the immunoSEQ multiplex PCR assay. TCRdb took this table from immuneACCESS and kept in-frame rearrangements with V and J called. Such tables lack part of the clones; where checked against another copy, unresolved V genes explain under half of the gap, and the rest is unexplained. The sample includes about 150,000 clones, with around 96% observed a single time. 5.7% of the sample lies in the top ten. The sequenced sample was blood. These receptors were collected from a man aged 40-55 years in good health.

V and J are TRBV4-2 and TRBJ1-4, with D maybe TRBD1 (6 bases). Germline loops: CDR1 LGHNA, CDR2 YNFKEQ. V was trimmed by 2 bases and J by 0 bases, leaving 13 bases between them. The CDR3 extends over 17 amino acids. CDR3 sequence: CASSQFPQGTTNEKLFF. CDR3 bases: TGTGCCAGCAGCCAATTCCCTCAGGGGACAACTAATGAAAAACTGTTTTTT.

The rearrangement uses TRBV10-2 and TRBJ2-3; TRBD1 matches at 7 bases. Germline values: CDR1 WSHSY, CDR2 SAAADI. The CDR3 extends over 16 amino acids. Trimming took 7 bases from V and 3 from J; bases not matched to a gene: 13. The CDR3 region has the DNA TGCGCCAGCAACCCACGCCAAGGGGGCCTGACAGATACGCAGTATTTT. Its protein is CASNPRQGGLTDTQYF.

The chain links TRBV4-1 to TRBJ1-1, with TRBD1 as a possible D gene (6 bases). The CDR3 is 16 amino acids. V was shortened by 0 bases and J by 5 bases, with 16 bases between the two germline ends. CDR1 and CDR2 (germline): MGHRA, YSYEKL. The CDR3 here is CASSQEARGRGTEAFF. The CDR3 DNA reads TGCGCCAGCAGCCAAGAGGCGCGGGGGCGAGGGACTGAAGCTTTCTTT.

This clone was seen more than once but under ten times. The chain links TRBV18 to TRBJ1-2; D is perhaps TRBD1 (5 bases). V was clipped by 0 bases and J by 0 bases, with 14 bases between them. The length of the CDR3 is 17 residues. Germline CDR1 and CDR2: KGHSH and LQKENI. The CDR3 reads CASSPPGGVGTNYGYTF. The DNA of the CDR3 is TGTGCCAGCTCACCACCTGGAGGGGTGGGCACTAACTATGGCTACACCTTC.

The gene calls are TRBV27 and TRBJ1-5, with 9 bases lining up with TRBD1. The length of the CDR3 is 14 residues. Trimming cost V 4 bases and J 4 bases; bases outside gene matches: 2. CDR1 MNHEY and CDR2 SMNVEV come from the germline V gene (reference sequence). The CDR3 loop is CASSWGQGNQPQHF. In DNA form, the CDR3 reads TGTGCCAGCAGTTGGGGACAGGGTAATCAGCCCCAGCATTTT.

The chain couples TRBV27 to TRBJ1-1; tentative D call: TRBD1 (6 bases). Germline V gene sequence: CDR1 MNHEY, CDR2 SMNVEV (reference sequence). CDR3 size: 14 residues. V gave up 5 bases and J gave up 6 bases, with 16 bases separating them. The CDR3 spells CASSPGTGLAEAFF. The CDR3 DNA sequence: TGTGCCAGCAGTCCTGGAACAGGGTTAGCTGAAGCTTTCTTT.

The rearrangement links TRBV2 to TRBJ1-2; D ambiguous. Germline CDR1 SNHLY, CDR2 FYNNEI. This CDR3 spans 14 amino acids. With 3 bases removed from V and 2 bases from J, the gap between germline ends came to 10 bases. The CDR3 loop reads CASSERVLNYGYTF. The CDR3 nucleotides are TGTGCCAGCAGTGAGAGGGTTTTAAACTATGGCTACACCTTC. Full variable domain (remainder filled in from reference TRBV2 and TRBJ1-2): EPEVTQTPSHQVTQMGQEVILRCVPISNHLYFYWYRQILGQKVEFLVSFYNNEISEKSEIFDDQFSVERPDGSNFTLKIRSTKLEDSAMYFCASSERVLNYGYTFGSGTRLTVV.

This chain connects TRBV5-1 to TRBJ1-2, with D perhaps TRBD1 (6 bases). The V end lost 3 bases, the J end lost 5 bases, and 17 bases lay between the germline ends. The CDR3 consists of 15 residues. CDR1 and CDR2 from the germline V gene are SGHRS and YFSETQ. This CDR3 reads CASSWAEGGRYGYTF. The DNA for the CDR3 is TGCGCCAGCAGCTGGGCCGAGGGGGGTCGTTATGGCTACACCTTC.

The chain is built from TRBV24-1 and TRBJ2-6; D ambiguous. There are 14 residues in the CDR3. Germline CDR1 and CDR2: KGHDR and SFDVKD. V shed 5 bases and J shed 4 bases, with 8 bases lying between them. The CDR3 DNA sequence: TGTGCCACCAGTGGTAACTCCGGGGCCAACGTCCTGACTTTC. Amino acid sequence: CATSGNSGANVLTF.

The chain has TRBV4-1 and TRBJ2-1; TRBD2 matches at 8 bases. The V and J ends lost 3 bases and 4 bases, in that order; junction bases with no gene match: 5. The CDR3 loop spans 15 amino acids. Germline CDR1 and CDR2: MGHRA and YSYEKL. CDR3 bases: TGCGCCAGCAGCCAGAATAGCGGGGCTTACAATGAGCAGTTCTTC. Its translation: CASSQNSGAYNEQFF.

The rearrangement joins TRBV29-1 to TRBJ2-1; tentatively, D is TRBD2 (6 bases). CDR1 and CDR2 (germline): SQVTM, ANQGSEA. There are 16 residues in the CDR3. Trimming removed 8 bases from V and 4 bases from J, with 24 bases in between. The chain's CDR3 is CSTRLGSGVVYNEQFF. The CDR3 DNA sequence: TGCAGCACTAGGTTGGGGTCGGGGGTGGTTTACAATGAGCAGTTCTTC.

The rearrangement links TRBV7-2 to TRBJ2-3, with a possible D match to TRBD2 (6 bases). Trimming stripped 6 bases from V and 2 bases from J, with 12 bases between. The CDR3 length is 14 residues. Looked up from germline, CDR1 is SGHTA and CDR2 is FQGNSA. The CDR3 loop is CASRFGTHTDTQYF. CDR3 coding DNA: TGTGCCAGCAGATTCGGGACTCACACAGATACGCAGTATTTT.

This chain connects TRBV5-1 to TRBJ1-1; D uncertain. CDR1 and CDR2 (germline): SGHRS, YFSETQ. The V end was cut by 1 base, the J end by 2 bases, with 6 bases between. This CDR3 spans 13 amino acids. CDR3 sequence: CASSLQDNTEAFF. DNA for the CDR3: TGCGCCAGCAGCTTGCAGGATAACACTGAAGCTTTCTTT.

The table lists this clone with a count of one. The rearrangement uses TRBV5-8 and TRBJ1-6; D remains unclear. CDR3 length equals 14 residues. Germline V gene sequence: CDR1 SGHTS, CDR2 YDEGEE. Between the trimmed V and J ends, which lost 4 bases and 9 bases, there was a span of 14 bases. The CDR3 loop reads CASSRHKAGSPLHF. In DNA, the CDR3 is TGTGCCAGCAGCCGACACAAAGCGGGTTCACCCCTCCACTTT. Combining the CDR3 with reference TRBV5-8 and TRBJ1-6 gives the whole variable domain EAGVTQSPTHLIKTRGQQATLRCSPISGHTSVYWYQQALGLGLQFLLWYDEGEERNRGNFPPRFSGRQFPNYSSELNVNALELEDSALYLCASSRHKAGSPLHFGNGTRLTVT.

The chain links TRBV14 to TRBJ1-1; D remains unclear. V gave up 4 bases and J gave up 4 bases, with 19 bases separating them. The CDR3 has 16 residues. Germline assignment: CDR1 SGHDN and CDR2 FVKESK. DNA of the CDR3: TGTGCCAGCAGCCCGGAGAGGAGGATCGGACCCACTGAAGCTTTCTTT. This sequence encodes CASSPERRIGPTEAFF.

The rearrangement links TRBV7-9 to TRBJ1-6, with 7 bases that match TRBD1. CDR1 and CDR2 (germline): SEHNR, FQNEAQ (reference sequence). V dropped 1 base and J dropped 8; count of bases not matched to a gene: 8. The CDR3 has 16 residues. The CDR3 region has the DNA TGTGCCAGCAGCTTAGAAATGACAGGGCGGTATTCACCCCTCCACTTT. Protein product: CASSLEMTGRYSPLHF.

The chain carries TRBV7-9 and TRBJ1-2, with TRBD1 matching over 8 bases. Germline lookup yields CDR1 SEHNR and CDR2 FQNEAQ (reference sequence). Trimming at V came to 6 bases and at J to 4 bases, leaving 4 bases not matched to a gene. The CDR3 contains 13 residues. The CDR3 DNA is TGTGCCAGCAGGACAGGGGCAGCCTATGGCTACACCTTC. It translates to CASRTGAAYGYTF. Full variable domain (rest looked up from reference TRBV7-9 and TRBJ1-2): DTGVSQNPRHKITKRGQNVTFRCDPISEHNRLYWYRQTLGQGPEFLTYFQNEAQLEKSRLLSDRFSAERPKGSFSTLEIQRTEQGDSAMYLCASRTGAAYGYTFGSGTRLTVV.

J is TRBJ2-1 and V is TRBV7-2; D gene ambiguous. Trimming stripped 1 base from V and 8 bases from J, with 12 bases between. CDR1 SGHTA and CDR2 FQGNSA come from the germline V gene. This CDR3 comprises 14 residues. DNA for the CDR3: TGTGCCAGCAGCTTAGTTCAGGTTTCTCATGAGCAGTTCTTC. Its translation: CASSLVQVSHEQFF. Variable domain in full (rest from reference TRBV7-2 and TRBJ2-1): GAGVSQSPSNKVTEKGKDVELRCDPISGHTALYWYRQSLGQGLEFLIYFQGNSAPDKSGLPSDRFSAERTGGSVSTLTIQRTQQEDSAVYLCASSLVQVSHEQFFGPGTRLTVL.

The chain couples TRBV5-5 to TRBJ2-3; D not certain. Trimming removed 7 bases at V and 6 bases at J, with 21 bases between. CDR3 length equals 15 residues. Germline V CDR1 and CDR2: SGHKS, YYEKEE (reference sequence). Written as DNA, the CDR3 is TGTGCCAGCTCCTTTGAACCCGTGCAGTCCGATACGCAGTATTTT. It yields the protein CASSFEPVQSDTQYF.

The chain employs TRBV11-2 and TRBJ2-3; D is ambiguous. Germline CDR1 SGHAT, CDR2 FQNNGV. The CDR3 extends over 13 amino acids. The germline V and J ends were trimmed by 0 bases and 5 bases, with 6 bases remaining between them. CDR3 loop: CASSLEAGDTQYF. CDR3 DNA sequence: TGTGCCAGCAGCTTAGAGGCAGGAGATACGCAGTATTTT.

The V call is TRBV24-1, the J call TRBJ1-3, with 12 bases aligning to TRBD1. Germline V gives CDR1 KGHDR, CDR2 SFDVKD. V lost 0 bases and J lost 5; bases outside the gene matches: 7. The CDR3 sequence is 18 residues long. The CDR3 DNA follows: TGTGCCACCAGTGATTTGGGGGACAGGGGGCCCTTGAGAAACACCATATATTTT. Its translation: CATSDLGDRGPLRNTIYF.

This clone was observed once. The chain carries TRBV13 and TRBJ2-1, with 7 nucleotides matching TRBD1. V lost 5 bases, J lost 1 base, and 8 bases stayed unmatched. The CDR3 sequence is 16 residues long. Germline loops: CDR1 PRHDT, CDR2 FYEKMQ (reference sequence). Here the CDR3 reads CASSKNRGGSYNEQFF. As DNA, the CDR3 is TGTGCCAGCAGCAAAAACAGGGGTGGGTCCTACAATGAGCAGTTCTTC.

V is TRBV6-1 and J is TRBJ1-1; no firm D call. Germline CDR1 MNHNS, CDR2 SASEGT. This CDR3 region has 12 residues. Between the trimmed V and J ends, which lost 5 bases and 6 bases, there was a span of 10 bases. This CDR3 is CASSTPNAEAFF. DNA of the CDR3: TGTGCCAGCAGTACCCCAAATGCTGAAGCTTTCTTT.

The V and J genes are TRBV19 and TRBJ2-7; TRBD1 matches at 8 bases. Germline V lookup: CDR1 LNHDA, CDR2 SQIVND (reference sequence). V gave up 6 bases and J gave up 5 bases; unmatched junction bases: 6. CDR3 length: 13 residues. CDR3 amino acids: CASSPGGWNEQYF. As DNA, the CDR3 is TGTGCCAGTAGCCCAGGGGGCTGGAACGAGCAGTACTTC. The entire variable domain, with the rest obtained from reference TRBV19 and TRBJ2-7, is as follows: DGGITQSPKYLFRKEGQNVTLSCEQNLNHDAMYWYRQDPGQGLRLIYYSQIVNDFQKGDIAEGYSVSREKKESFPLTVTSAQKNPTAFYLCASSPGGWNEQYFGPGTRLTVT.

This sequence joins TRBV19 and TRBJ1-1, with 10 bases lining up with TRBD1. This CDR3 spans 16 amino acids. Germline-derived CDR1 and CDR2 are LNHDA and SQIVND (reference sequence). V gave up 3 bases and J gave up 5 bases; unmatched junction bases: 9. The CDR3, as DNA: TGTGCCAGTAGTATCCAAATGGGACAGGGGAAAACTGAAGCTTTCTTT. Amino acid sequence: CASSIQMGQGKTEAFF.

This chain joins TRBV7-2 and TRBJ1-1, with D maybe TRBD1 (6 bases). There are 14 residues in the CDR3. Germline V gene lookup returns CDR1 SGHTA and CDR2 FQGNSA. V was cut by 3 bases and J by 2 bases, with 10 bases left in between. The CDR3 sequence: CASSFGGGNTEAFF. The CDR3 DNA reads TGTGCCAGCAGCTTTGGCGGGGGCAACACTGAAGCTTTCTTT.

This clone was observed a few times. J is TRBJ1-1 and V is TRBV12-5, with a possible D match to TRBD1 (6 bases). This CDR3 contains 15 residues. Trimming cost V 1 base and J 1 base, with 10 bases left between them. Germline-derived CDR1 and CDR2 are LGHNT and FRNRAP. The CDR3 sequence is CASGLGGGPNTEAFF. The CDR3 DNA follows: TGTGCTAGTGGTTTGGGGGGGGGCCCGAACACTGAAGCTTTCTTT. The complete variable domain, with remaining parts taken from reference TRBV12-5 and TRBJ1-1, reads DARVTQTPRHKVTEMGQEVTMRCQPILGHNTVFWYRQTMMQGLELLAYFRNRAPLDDSGMPKDRFSAEMPDATLATLKIQPSEPRDSAVYFCASGLGGGPNTEAFFGQGTRLTVV.

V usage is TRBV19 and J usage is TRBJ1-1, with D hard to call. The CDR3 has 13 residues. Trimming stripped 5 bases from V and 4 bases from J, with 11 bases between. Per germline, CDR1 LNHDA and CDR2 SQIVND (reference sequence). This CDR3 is CASSFRVATEAFF. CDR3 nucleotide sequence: TGTGCCAGTAGTTTTCGGGTTGCCACTGAAGCTTTCTTT.

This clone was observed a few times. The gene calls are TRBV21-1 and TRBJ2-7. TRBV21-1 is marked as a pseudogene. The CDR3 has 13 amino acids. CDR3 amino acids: CASSKGPAYEQYF. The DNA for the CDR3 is TGTGCCAGCAGCAAAGGGCCGGCCTACGAGCAGTACTTC.

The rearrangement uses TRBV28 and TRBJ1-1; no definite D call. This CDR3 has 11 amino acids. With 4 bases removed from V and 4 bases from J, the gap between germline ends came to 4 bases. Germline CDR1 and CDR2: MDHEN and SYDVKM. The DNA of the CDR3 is TGTGCCAGCAGTTCTGCCACTGAAGCTTTCTTT. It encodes CASSSATEAFF.

The CDR3 is CASRIQVFNEKLFF. The DNA of the CDR3 is TGTGCCAGCAGGATACAGGTTTTTAATGAAAAACTGTTTTTT. The chain has TRBV2 and TRBJ1-4, with a weak D call TRBD1 (5 bases). The V gene lost 6 bases and the J gene lost 4 bases, with 12 bases spanning the gap. Germline assignment: CDR1 SNHLY and CDR2 FYNNEI. The CDR3 length is 14 residues.